These 17 T cell receptor beta chains originate from one sample sequenced in a study of CD8 T cells in Susac syndrome. RNA in amounts of roughly 0.45 to 1 ug was reverse transcribed with random hexamers. TCRdb passed the immunoSEQ multiplex PCR reads through MiXCR, listing each CDR3 protein once. The data contain around 170,000 distinct CDR3 sequences, around 95% of them singletons. The specimen was CD8+ T cells from PBMCs. The receptor source for this set is a human donor with multiple sclerosis.

This chain joins TRBV7-9 and TRBJ2-7, with TRBD2 identical over 7 bases. The CDR3 consists of 14 residues. V lost 4 bases to trimming and J lost 3 bases; unmatched junction nucleotides: 6. The germline gives CDR1 SEHNR, CDR2 FQNEAQ (reference sequence). The CDR3: CASSSTGGRYEQYF. CDR3 DNA sequence: TGTGCCAGCAGCTCGACGGGGGGACGCTACGAGCAGTACTTC.

This clonotype was found once. V and J are TRBV20-1 and TRBJ2-3, with no clear D. This CDR3 contains 14 residues. Germline CDR1 and CDR2: DFQATT and SNEGSKA (reference sequence). Between the trimmed V and J ends, which lost 5 bases and 2 bases, there was a span of 14 bases. The CDR3: CSAQSSRITDTQYF. The CDR3 DNA follows: TGCAGTGCTCAATCCTCCAGAATCACAGATACGCAGTATTTT.

The chain recombines TRBV7-9 with TRBJ2-3, with D unresolved. V dropped 2 bases and J dropped 4 bases, with 4 bases sitting between them. The CDR3 contains 12 residues. Germline V gives CDR1 SEHNR, CDR2 FQNEAQ (reference sequence). CDR3 coding DNA: TGTGCCAGCAGCTTAATGCCAGATACGCAGTATTTT. This gives the protein CASSLMPDTQYF.

The rearrangement links TRBV20-1 to TRBJ2-7, with TRBD2 as a possible D gene (5 bases). V lost 3 bases to trimming and J lost 7 bases, with 22 bases between them. The CDR3 totals 15 residues. In germline, CDR1 is DFQATT, CDR2 SNEGSKA (reference sequence). The CDR3, as DNA: TGCAGTGCTAGCAAGGATCCGGACGGCACGGGGGAGCAGTACTTC. Translating gives CSASKDPDGTGEQYF.

The chain recombines TRBV18 with TRBJ2-7; 8 nucleotides align to TRBD1. This CDR3 has 16 residues. The V and J ends lost 0 bases and 9 bases, in that order; junction bases with no gene match: 13. Germline V CDR1 and CDR2: KGHSH, LQKENI. As DNA, the CDR3 is TGTGCCAGCTCACCACCCAACCGGGACAGGTCCCATGCGCAGTACTTC. Its translation is CASSPPNRDRSHAQYF.

The chain joins TRBV9 to TRBJ1-6, with 7 positions matching TRBD1. The V and J ends lost 3 bases and 6 bases, in that order; junction bases with no gene match: 6. This CDR3 comprises 15 residues. Germline CDR1 reads SGDLS; CDR2 reads YYNGEE. CDR3 amino acids: CASSERQGGNSPLHF. CDR3 in DNA: TGTGCCAGCAGCGAGCGACAGGGAGGTAATTCACCCCTCCACTTT.

Comment on this clonotype: An end of the junction differs from the germline gene, which may be a read error. The chain recombines TRBV7-7 with TRBJ2-1, with D possibly matching TRBD2 (6 bases). The V gene's germline CDR1 is SSHAT and CDR2 FNYEAQ (reference sequence). This CDR3 is 14 amino acids long. The CDR3: CASSSGLPPNEQFF. The CDR3 DNA reads as TGTGCTAGCAGCTCGGGACTCCCCCCCAATGAGCAGTTCTTC.

The chain uses TRBV9 and TRBJ2-7, with D tentatively TRBD1 (7 bases). The V end was cut by 2 bases, the J end by 2 bases, with 11 bases between. This CDR3 comprises 14 residues. The germline V gene encodes CDR1 SGDLS and CDR2 YYNGEE. CDR3 DNA: TGTGCCAGCAGCGTCGGAGGGACAGCCTACGAGCAGTACTTC. This gives the protein CASSVGGTAYEQYF.

The chain joins TRBV28 to TRBJ2-1; weak D call: TRBD2 (7 bases). This CDR3 comprises 15 residues. V lost 8 bases to trimming and J lost 4 bases, with 18 bases between them. CDR1 and CDR2 from the germline V gene are MDHEN and SYDVKM. The CDR3 loop is CASGLTGGPYNEQFF. Written as DNA, the CDR3 is TGTGCCAGCGGCCTCACGGGGGGCCCTTACAATGAGCAGTTCTTC.

J is TRBJ1-5 and V is TRBV20-1, with 9 bases lining up with TRBD1. Trimming at V came to 6 bases and at J to 4 bases, leaving 4 bases not matched to a gene. Germline CDR1 reads DFQATT; CDR2 reads SNEGSKA (reference sequence). CDR3 length: 13 residues. The CDR3 region has the DNA TGCAGTGCCACAGGGGGCTTGAATCAGCCCCAGCATTTT. Translating gives CSATGGLNQPQHF.

The chain combines TRBV20-1 with TRBJ2-5; 9 nucleotides agree with TRBD1. The germline CDR1 and CDR2 sequences are DFQATT and SNEGSKA (reference sequence). CDR3 length: 14 residues. Trimming took 7 bases from V and 5 from J; bases not matched to a gene: 11. The CDR3 DNA sequence: TGCAGTGTTCCCCCGGGACAGGGTGGGGAGACCCAGTACTTC. It translates to CSVPPGQGGETQYF.

The chain employs TRBV29-1 and TRBJ2-1; 10 positions match TRBD2. Trimming at V came to 6 bases and at J to 6 bases, leaving 2 bases not matched to a gene. Germline V gives CDR1 SQVTM, CDR2 ANQGSEA. CDR3 length: 12 residues. The CDR3 nucleotides are TGCAGCGTGTCTAGCGGGAGCAATGAGCAGTTCTTC. Protein sequence: CSVSSGSNEQFF.

The chain recombines TRBV4-2 with TRBJ2-1, with TRBD2 matching 7 bases. V lost 4 bases to trimming and J lost 6 bases; unmatched junction nucleotides: 12. The CDR3 sequence is 16 residues long. The germline V gene has CDR1 LGHNA and CDR2 YNFKEQ. In nucleotides, the CDR3 is TGTGCCAGCAGCCCAAGCGGGGCAGGAGGCCTCAATGAGCAGTTCTTC. The encoded protein is CASSPSGAGGLNEQFF.

The genes are TRBV12-3 or TRBV12-4 and TRBJ1-2, with a weak D call TRBD1 (5 bases). Trimming took 2 bases from V and 2 from J, leaving 21 bases between them. This CDR3 has 18 residues. CDR3 in DNA: TGTGCCAGCAGTTTATGGGTCCACGGTGGAGGGGAGAACTATGGCTACACCTTC. Its protein is CASSLWVHGGGENYGYTF.

The chain combines TRBV12-5 with TRBJ1-2; D is perhaps TRBD1 (6 bases). Germline assignment: CDR1 LGHNT and CDR2 FRNRAP. The CDR3 length is 13 residues. The V gene lost 3 bases and the J gene lost 7 bases, with 12 bases spanning the gap. This chain's CDR3 is CASGLDRLGGYTF. The CDR3 DNA sequence: TGTGCTAGTGGTTTAGACAGGTTAGGTGGCTACACCTTC.

The V gene is TRBV7-6, the J gene TRBJ1-2; possible D gene TRBD1, 5 bases. Germline CDR1 SGHVS, CDR2 FNYEAQ. This CDR3 spans 15 amino acids. V was pared by 5 bases and J by 2 bases, with 15 bases between. DNA of the CDR3: TGTGCCAGCAGCGGACCCCAGGGACTAAACTATGGCTACACCTTC. This codes for CASSGPQGLNYGYTF.

CDR3 bases: TGCAGCGGTTGGGACAGTAACTATGGCTACACCTTC. Its protein product is CSGWDSNYGYTF. The chain combines TRBV29-1 with TRBJ1-2; 7 nucleotides agree with TRBD1. The CDR3 is made up of 12 amino acids. From germline, CDR1 is SQVTM and CDR2 ANQGSEA. V trimming: 7 bases; J trimming: 1 base; junction bases outside the gene matches: 3.